This T cell receptor beta chain was identified during a study of shared clonotypes between healthy human individuals. General observations from the study: Shared clonotypes across all four donors exceeded non-shared ones in generation probability. The authors expected sequencing depth to affect clonotype sharing among donors.

Remarks on this clone: Antigen specificity is unknown.

Some clones are missing from TCRdb's copy, which holds only in-frame ones; the method was immunoSEQ multiplex PCR. Altogether about 2 million clones are present, around 96% being singletons, with the ten largest covering 0.85% to 1.2%. Per germline, CDR1 SGHDN and CDR2 FVKESK. CDR3 length: 17 residues. Losses at the gene ends were 4 bases for V and 0 bases for J; bases not matched to a gene: 7. Naive CD8 cells comprised CD45RO-negative, CCR7-positively selected cells, excluding terminally differentiated effector memory CD45RA+ cells. This chain links TRBV14 with TRBJ1-5; 9 bases map to TRBD1. This TCR was recovered from a man between 18 and 35 years old in good health. The material sequenced was naive CD8+ T cells sorted from blood. The CDR3 coding sequence is TGTGCCAGCAGCCTCAGAGACAGGGGGTATAGCAATCAGCCCCAGCATTTT. Protein product: CASSLRDRGYSNQPQHF.